This paragraph reports one T cell receptor (beta chain). What it binds is not known. This specimen comes from a study of T cell responses to AZD1222 COVID-19 vaccine. Findings and caveats of the study: Across spike, vaccine-associated CD4 TCRs were found, dominant at 160-218 and 743-854. Scientists sampled the repertoires only once the peak T cell response had passed. Baseline seropositivity characterized only 5 or 6 AZD1222 recipients. Clonal diversity may have been underestimated in mostly white British donors.

The V and J ends lost 5 bases and 6 bases, in that order; junction bases with no gene match: 6. This CDR3 region has 13 residues. Sequenced by immunoSEQ multiplex PCR; TCRdb stores in-frame clones only, minus some. The table records about 120,000 clones, 90% of them present only once. The starting material was peripheral blood, obtained on day 0 of MenACWY control vaccination. This TCR came from an adult in good health. This sequence joins TRBV12-3 or TRBV12-4 and TRBJ1-1; 7 nucleotides line up with TRBD1. CDR3 loop: CASSPRDRAEAFF. Written as DNA, the CDR3 is TGTGCCAGCAGTCCAAGGGACAGAGCTGAAGCTTTCTTT.